Listed below are T cell receptor beta chains from one sample, sequenced in a study of shared clonotypes between healthy human individuals. Generated by immunoSEQ multiplex PCR, the TCRdb table keeps only in-frame clones and is missing some. The repertoire includes under 130,000 clones, around 71% of them detected once, and approximately 23% sits in the top ten. The sample comprised memory CD8+ T cells sorted from blood. The receptors originated from a young woman in good health. Both conserved end residues are part of each CDR3. A D gene is named only where the DNA matches it firmly. The size field is filled for only some rows; it gives once, few, many or a size class.

j_gene | d_gene | abundance | v_gene | CDR3nt | CDR3aa
TRBJ1-2 | TRBD1 | - | TRBV19 | TGTGCCAGTAGTACCGGGACAGGGTCTTACTATGGCTACACCTTC | CASSTGTGSYYGYTF
TRBJ1-4 | - | - | TRBV11-2 | TGTGCCAGCAGCTACAGGCTTGCGACTAATGAAAAACTGTTTTTT | CASSYRLATNEKLFF
TRBJ2-7 | - | many | TRBV11-2 | TGTGCCAGCAGCTTAGATATAGCTCGTGAGCAGTACTTC | CASSLDIAREQYF
TRBJ2-3 | - | - | TRBV7-2 | TGTGCCAGCAGCTTCCAATCTAGCGAAGCAGATACGCAGTATTTT | CASSFQSSEADTQYF
TRBJ2-2 | TRBD2 | - | TRBV4-2 | TGTGCCAGCAGCTCACCATTATTCGGGACTAGCGTCTCTGGCGGGGAGCTGTTTTTT | CASSSPLFGTSVSGGELFF
TRBJ2-2 | - | - | TRBV6-4 | TGTGCCAGCAGTGAATGGATCAGGGACGGCGGGGAGCTGTTTTTT | CASSEWIRDGGELFF
TRBJ2-1 | TRBD2 | - | TRBV30 | TGTGCCTCCTCTAGCGGTCGGGGCAATGAGCAGTTCTTC | CASSSGRGNEQFF
TRBJ2-1 | TRBD2 | - | TRBV27 | TGTGCCAGCAGGAGTTTTAGCGGGAGTTGGAATGAGCAGTTCTTC | CASRSFSGSWNEQFF
TRBJ2-7 | - | - | TRBV4-1 | TGCGCCAGCAGCCACCAGGGTAGGGCGACCTACGAGCAGTACTTC | CASSHQGRATYEQYF
TRBJ2-7 | TRBD1 | few | TRBV19 | TGTGCCAGTAGTGTCACAGGGGGATCTTTCCACGAGCAGTACTTC | CASSVTGGSFHEQYF
TRBJ2-7 | - | - | TRBV27 | TGTGCCAGCGGATCCCAAAAGTTTTTTTCCTACGAGCAGTACTTC | CASGSQKFFSYEQYF
TRBJ2-7 | TRBD1 | few | TRBV28 | TGTGCCAGCAGTCCGACCGGGACAGGGGAGTACGAGCAGTACTTC | CASSPTGTGEYEQYF
TRBJ1-1 | - | - | TRBV4-3 | TGCGCCAGCAGCCAATTGAGACTATCGAACACTGAAGCTTTCTTT | CASSQLRLSNTEAFF
TRBJ1-2 | - | - | TRBV5-6 | TGTGCCAGCAGCTTGGGGACCAGACAGTATGGCTACACCTTC | CASSLGTRQYGYTF
TRBJ1-2 | - | few | TRBV29-1 | TGCAGCGCCGGAAAGGGTTATGGCTACACCTTC | CSAGKGYGYTF
TRBJ2-1 | TRBD1 | few | TRBV14 | TGTGCCAGCAGCCTAGGAACAGGGGCCAGCTCCTACAATGAGCAGTTCTTC | CASSLGTGASSYNEQFF
TRBJ2-7 | - | - | TRBV16 | TGTGCCAGCAGCGTCGGTGCCTCCTACGAGCAGTACTTC | CASSVGASYEQYF
TRBJ2-7 | - | many | TRBV6-1 | TGTGCCAGCAGTGAGGCACAGGACAGCTCCTACGAGCAGTACTTC | CASSEAQDSSYEQYF
TRBJ2-1 | - | - | TRBV20-1 | TGCAGTGCAGCTCTCCCCGGGGAGCAGTTCTTC | CSAALPGEQFF
TRBJ1-1 | TRBD1 | - | TRBV6-5 | TGTGCCAGCAGTTACTTCACCAGGGGGATGAACACTGAAGCTTTCTTT | CASSYFTRGMNTEAFF
TRBJ2-3 | - | - | TRBV4-1 | TGCGCCAGCAGCCAAGATACCGGGGAGGCTGCTAGCACAGATACGCAGTATTTT | CASSQDTGEAASTDTQYF
TRBJ1-4 | - | - | TRBV28 | TGTGCCAGCAGTTCTAGGACAGTTCCAAATGAAAAACTGTTTTTT | CASSSRTVPNEKLFF
TRBJ1-1 | - | many | TRBV6-5 | TGTGCCAGCAGTGAAACAGACCGGGCGGAAGCTTTCTTT | CASSETDRAEAFF
TRBJ2-5 | TRBD1 | once | TRBV28 | TGTGCCAGCAGTTCAACCCTTCGGACAGGGGGGTATCGAGAGACCCAGTACTTC | CASSSTLRTGGYRETQYF
TRBJ2-5 | - | - | TRBV11-2 | TGTGCCAGCAGCCTCTCTGGAGAGACCCAGTACTTC | CASSLSGETQYF
TRBJ1-3 | - | - | TRBV7-6 | TGTGCCAGCAGCTTAGCCGGGGCAGGCGTAGGAAACACCATATATTTT | CASSLAGAGVGNTIYF
TRBJ2-1 | - | many | TRBV11-2 | TGTGCCAGCAGCCATGACCGACATGAGCAGTTCTTC | CASSHDRHEQFF
TRBJ2-7 | TRBD1 | - | TRBV30 | TGTGCCTGGTCCGGGACAGGGTACGAGCAGTACTTC | CAWSGTGYEQYF
TRBJ2-3 | TRBD2 | - | TRBV4-2 | TGTGCCAGCCGCGAGACTAGCGGACACACAGATACGCAGTATTTT | CASRETSGHTDTQYF
TRBJ1-3 | - | many | TRBV23-1 | TGCGCCAGCAGTCAATCCCATCCTTTAAACACCATATATTTT | CASSQSHPLNTIYF
TRBJ2-1 | TRBD2 | - | TRBV28 | TGTGCCAGCAGTTTCGGGACTAGGGGGTATGAGCAGTTCTTC | CASSFGTRGYEQFF
TRBJ2-2 | - | - | TRBV27 | TGTGCCAGCAGTTTTCAGGGGCCCCTACACACCGGGGAGCTGTTTTTT | CASSFQGPLHTGELFF
TRBJ2-7 | TRBD1 | - | TRBV6-5 | TGTGCCAGCAGTCGTGGACAGGGGGCCTACGAGCAGTACTTC | CASSRGQGAYEQYF
TRBJ1-2 | - | - | TRBV4-2 | TGTGCCAGCAGCCAAGCGTCGGCGACAGGCTATGGCTACACCTTC | CASSQASATGYGYTF
TRBJ2-6 | - | few | TRBV4-1 | TGCGCCAGCAGCCAAGATCAGGGCTCTGGGGCCAACGTCCTGACTTTC | CASSQDQGSGANVLTF
TRBJ1-4 | - | once | TRBV7-9 | TGTGCCAGCAGCTTACTCGAAAAACTGTTTTTT | CASSLLEKLFF
TRBJ1-1 | - | - | TRBV5-1 | TGCGCCAGCAGCTCCCCCCCGAACACTGAAGCTTTCTTT | CASSSPPNTEAFF
TRBJ2-1 | - | - | TRBV11-1 | TGTGCCAGCAGCCACGGGAGAGACGGTTATGAGCAGTTCTTC | CASSHGRDGYEQFF
TRBJ2-5 | - | - | TRBV11-2 | TGTGCCAGCAGCTTAAGGCGGGGACGTCAAGAGACCCAGTACTTC | CASSLRRGRQETQYF
TRBJ2-1 | - | - | TRBV27 | TGTGCCAGCAGTTTATCTGGTGAGCAGTTCTTC | CASSLSGEQFF
TRBJ1-2 | - | - | TRBV19 | TGTGCCAGTAGTATCAGCAACTATGGCTACACCTTC | CASSISNYGYTF
TRBJ2-2 | TRBD2 | - | TRBV5-5 | TGTGCCAGCAGCCTGCTCGGGCTAGCGGAAAACACCGGGGAGCTGTTTTTT | CASSLLGLAENTGELFF
TRBJ1-2 | TRBD1 | - | TRBV2 | TGTGCCAGCAGTGAAGAATCCGGGACAGGGGGCGACTATGGCTACACCTTC | CASSEESGTGGDYGYTF
TRBJ2-1 | - | - | TRBV4-2 | TGTGCCAGCAGCCAAGATCCCTTACTACCCTACAATGAGCAGTTCTTC | CASSQDPLLPYNEQFF
TRBJ2-7 | - | - | TRBV28 | TGTGCCAGCAGTTTATGGACTCCCTACGAGCAGTACTTC | CASSLWTPYEQYF
TRBJ1-1 | - | - | TRBV6-1 | TGTGCCAGCGAAGAGGGCGTTAGCGGGAACACTGAAGCTTTCTTT | CASEEGVSGNTEAFF
TRBJ2-7 | TRBD1 | - | TRBV27 | TGTGCCAGCACAGGGGGCGGCTACGAGCAGTACTTC | CASTGGGYEQYF
TRBJ1-1 | - | once | TRBV5-1 | TGCGCCAGCAGCGATTTGACAGCGAAGGTAGGGAACACTGAAGCTTTCTTT | CASSDLTAKVGNTEAFF
TRBJ1-1 | - | - | TRBV25-1 | TGTGCCAGCGCGAGACAGGAAAACACTGAAGCTTTCTTT | CASARQENTEAFF
TRBJ2-7 | - | - | TRBV21-1 | TGTGCCAGCAGCTCTTCGCCTATCTCCTACGAGCAGTACTTC | CASSSSPISYEQYF
TRBJ2-1 | - | - | TRBV5-1 | TGCGCCAGCAGTCCCCACAATGAGCAGTTCTTC | CASSPHNEQFF
TRBJ2-7 | TRBD2 | few | TRBV4-2 | TGTGCCAGCAGCCAAGAGAAGACTAGCGGTTACGAGCAGTACTTC | CASSQEKTSGYEQYF
TRBJ2-3 | TRBD2 | - | TRBV4-2 | TGTGCCAGCAGCCACGCCACTAGCGGGAGTGAGGCAGATACGCAGTATTTT | CASSHATSGSEADTQYF
TRBJ1-1 | TRBD1 | many | TRBV7-9 | TGTGCCAGCAGCTCACGGGACAGAGGAGAAGCTTTCTTT | CASSSRDRGEAFF
TRBJ2-3 | - | many | TRBV6-1 | TGTGCCAGCTGCTCAGCGCCCAGCACAGATACGCAGTATTTT | CASCSAPSTDTQYF
TRBJ2-7 | - | - | TRBV6-5 | TGTGCCAGCACCTTGCGGGCGGAGGCCTACGAGCAGTACTTC | CASTLRAEAYEQYF
TRBJ1-3 | - | - | TRBV5-6 | TGTGCCAGCAGCTCCAGTTACTCTGGAAACACCATATATTTT | CASSSSYSGNTIYF
TRBJ1-5 | TRBD1 | - | TRBV28 | TGTGCCAGCAGCCTAGGGACAGGGCTCGGAAGGACTCAGCCCCAGCATTTT | CASSLGTGLGRTQPQHF
TRBJ2-3 | TRBD2 | - | TRBV6-1 | TGTGCCAGCAGTGATACTAGCGGGAGTGGGGCAGATACGCAGTATTTT | CASSDTSGSGADTQYF
TRBJ2-7 | - | - | TRBV28 | TGTGCCAGCGGGTGGATCGGCAATGAGCAGTACTTC | CASGWIGNEQYF